This TCR beta chain appears in the sequencing data of a study of T cell repertoires in cytomegalovirus infection. Study information: Based on public TCR beta signatures, there were indications of CMV infection and of a matching HLA type. Overall study results and limits: Summed public TCR beta family frequency identified CMV carriers bearing the relevant HLA. Clonotypes of TCR beta that were HLA-C-restricted and CMV-specific dominated the ex vivo response.

TCRdb re-called the reads with MiXCR, one entry per CDR3 protein. The data hold some 180,000 distinct CDR3 sequences, with roughly 17% observed a single time. As concerns this clonotype: Its antigen is not identified.

Germline CDR1 SGHDT, CDR2 YYEEEE. The CDR3 contains 11 residues. V was trimmed by 6 bases and J by 7 bases, leaving 8 bases between them. The material sequenced was CD8+ T cells from PBMCs. The chain couples TRBV5-6 to TRBJ2-1; D gene uncertain. The TCR comes from a human donor in good health (CMV status not recorded). Some clones in this sample may be carry-over from other donors' samples. Here the CDR3 DNA reads TGTGCCAGCACCCTTGGGAATGAGCAGTTCTTC. Translation: CASTLGNEQFF.